This TCR beta chain was captured in a study of cytomegalovirus exposure and HLA in healthy donors. Study findings and constraints: Reportedly, fewer N-insertions than the approximately 700-donor mean appeared in an Asian-associated ancestry cluster in a later analysis. Roughly uniform sequencing depth across donors was assumed, possibly incorrectly.

This clone was counted between two and nine times. No antigen is known for it. The primer mix had 60 Vbeta and 13 Jbeta primers. TCRdb keeps only in-frame clones here, not all; method: immunoSEQ multiplex PCR. The data hold tens of thousands of clones, with about 9.4% observed a single time. The CDR3 spans 14 residues. J lost 2 bases, V lost 8 bases, and 2 bases had no gene match. CDR1 and CDR2 from the germline V gene are MNHEY and SMNVEV (reference sequence). V gene TRBV27 combines with J gene TRBJ2-4; 11 nucleotides line up with TRBD1. The sequenced sample consisted of PBMCs. The receptor comes from a man in his 60s in good health and CMV-seropositive. The DNA of the CDR3 is TGTGCCAGCGGACAGGGGGCGACCAAAAACATTCAGTACTTC. Protein sequence: CASGQGATKNIQYF.